This T cell receptor beta chain was retrieved from a study of graft-versus-host responses after intestinal transplantation. Study as a whole: Multivisceral, liver-intestinal, or isolated intestinal grafts went to recipients. Every transplant recipient was induced with anti-thymocyte globulin, then maintained on tacrolimus and steroids for around 3 years.

Sequencing was performed with immunoSEQ multiplex PCR; in TCRdb, only in-frame clones are kept and a portion is missing. The profile shows just under 30,000 clones, 80% to 85% of them singletons. Graft-derived tissue was subjected to processing to liberate intraepithelial and lamina propria lymphocytes. V dropped 2 bases and J dropped 2; count of bases not matched to a gene: 8. From germline, CDR1 is SGHRS and CDR2 YFSETQ. This CDR3 is 17 amino acids long. Material: ileum tissue, obtained 98 days after intestinal transplantation. The sequence was collected from a human patient who received an intestinal transplant, so some T cells may come from the graft donor. V is TRBV5-1 and J is TRBJ2-1, with TRBD2 matching 9 bases. CDR3 DNA: TGCGCCAGCAGCTTACCCATAGCGGGGGAAACCTACAATGAGCAGTTCTTC. This sequence encodes CASSLPIAGETYNEQFF.